This T cell receptor (beta chain) was retrieved from a study of blood T cell repertoires in COVID-19. Study in general: Donors in the United States, Italy and Spain gave samples during acute or convalescent COVID-19. Sample material is recorded as cDNA or gDNA derived from T cells, B-cell-depleted T cells, or PBMCs.

Study processing details: Estimation of nucleated cell counts was performed using reference gene primer amplification. The assay was immunoSEQ multiplex PCR, and TCRdb's table has in-frame clones only and misses some. For V, J and clone size, that table is used; D and trimming come from the DNA. The data show 60,000 to 65,000 clones, over 70% seen once. The origin of this receptor is a human donor in a cohort sampled during active COVID-19. The source material was peripheral blood.

This CDR3 is CASSVRTGSYEQYF. The CDR3 region has the DNA TGTGCCAGCAGCGTCCGGACGGGGAGCTACGAGCAGTACTTC. This sequence joins TRBV5-4 and TRBJ2-7; perhaps TRBD2 as D (5 bases). The CDR3 runs to 14 residues. The ends were cut back, 4 bases at V and 3 bases at J, with 14 bases in the middle. Germline V gene data show CDR1 as SGHNT and CDR2 as YYREEE (reference sequence).